The subject of this entry is one T cell receptor (beta chain). This sample is drawn from a study of lymphopenia after photon versus proton radiotherapy. Profiling relied on immunoSEQ multiplex PCR, and the TCRdb table lists in-frame clones only, not all of them. The sample lists roughly 53,000 clones, around four fifths seen once, with approximately 31% in the top ten. The germline V gene has CDR1 GTSNPN and CDR2 SVGIG (reference sequence). CDR3 length equals 14 residues. V shed 1 base and J shed 2 bases, with 11 bases lying between them. This material consisted of peripheral blood, taken from a patient treated with photon-based radiotherapy. The clonotype comes from a man in his fifties or sixties with gastric cancer. V is TRBV30 and J is TRBJ1-1; no firm D call. This chain's CDR3 is CAWSDRRFNTEAFF. The DNA for the CDR3 is TGTGCCTGGAGTGACAGAAGATTTAACACTGAAGCTTTCTTT.